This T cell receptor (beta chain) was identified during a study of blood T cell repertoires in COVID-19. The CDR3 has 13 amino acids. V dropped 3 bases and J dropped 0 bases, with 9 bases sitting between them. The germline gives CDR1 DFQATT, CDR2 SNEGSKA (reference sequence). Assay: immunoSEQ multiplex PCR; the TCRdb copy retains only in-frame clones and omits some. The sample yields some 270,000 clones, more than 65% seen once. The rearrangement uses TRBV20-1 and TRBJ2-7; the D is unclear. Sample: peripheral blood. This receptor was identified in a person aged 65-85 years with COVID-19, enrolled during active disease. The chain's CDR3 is CSASALCSYEQYF. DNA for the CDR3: TGCAGTGCTAGTGCTTTGTGCTCCTACGAGCAGTACTTC.